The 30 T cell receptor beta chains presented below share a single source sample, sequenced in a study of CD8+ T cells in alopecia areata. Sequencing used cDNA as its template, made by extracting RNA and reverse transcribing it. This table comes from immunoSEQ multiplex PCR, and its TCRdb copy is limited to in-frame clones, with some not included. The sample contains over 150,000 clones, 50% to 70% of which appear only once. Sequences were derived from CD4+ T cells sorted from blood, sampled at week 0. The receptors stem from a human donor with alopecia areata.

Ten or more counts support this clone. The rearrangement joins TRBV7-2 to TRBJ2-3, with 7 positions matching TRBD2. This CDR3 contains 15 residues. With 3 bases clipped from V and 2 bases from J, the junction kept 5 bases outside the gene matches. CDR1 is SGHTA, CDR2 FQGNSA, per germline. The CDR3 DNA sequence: TGTGCCAGCAGCTTGGCGGGGGTGACCACAGATACGCAGTATTTT. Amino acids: CASSLAGVTTDTQYF.

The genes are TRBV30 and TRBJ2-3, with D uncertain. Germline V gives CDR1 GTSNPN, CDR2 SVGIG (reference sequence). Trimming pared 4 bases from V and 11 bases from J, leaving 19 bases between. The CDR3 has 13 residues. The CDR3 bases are TGTGCCTGGACGAACAGTGGGCCAATGGGGCAGTATTTT. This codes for CAWTNSGPMGQYF. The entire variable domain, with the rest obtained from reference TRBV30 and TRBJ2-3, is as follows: SQTIHQWPATLVQPVGSPLSLECTVEGTSNPNLYWYRQAAGRGLQLLFYSVGIGQISSEVPQNLSASRPQDRQFILSSKKLLLSDSGFYLCAWTNSGPMGQYFGPGTRLTVL.

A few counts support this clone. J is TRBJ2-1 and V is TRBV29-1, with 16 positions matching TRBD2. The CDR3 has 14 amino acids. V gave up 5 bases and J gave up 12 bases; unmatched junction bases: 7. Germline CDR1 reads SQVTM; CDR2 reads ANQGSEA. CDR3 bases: TGCAGCGTTTCGCCCGGGACTAGCGGGGGGGGGCAGTTCTTC. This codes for CSVSPGTSGGGQFF.

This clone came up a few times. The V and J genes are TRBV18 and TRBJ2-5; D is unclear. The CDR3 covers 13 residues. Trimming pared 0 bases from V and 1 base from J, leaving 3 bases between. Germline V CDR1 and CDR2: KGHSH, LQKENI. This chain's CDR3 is CASSPPGQETQYF. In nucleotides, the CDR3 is TGTGCCAGCTCACCACCAGGCCAAGAGACCCAGTACTTC.

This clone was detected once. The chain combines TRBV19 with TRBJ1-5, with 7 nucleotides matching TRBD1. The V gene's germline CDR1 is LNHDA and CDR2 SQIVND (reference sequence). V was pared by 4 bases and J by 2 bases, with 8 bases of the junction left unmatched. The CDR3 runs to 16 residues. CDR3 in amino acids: CASSKSGGFGNQPQHF. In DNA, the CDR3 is TGTGCCAGTAGTAAGTCAGGGGGTTTCGGCAATCAGCCCCAGCATTTT.

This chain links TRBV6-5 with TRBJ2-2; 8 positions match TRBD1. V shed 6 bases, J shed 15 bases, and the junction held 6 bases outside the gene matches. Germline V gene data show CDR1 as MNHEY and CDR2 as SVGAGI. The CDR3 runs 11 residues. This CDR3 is CASSEGQAVFF. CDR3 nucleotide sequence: TGTGCCAGCAGCGAGGGACAGGCTGTGTTTTTT.

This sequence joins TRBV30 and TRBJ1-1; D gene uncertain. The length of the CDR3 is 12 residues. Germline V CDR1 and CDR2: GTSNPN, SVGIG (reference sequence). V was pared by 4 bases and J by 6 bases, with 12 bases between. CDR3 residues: CAWTVGFAEAFF. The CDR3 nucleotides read TGTGCCTGGACCGTTGGATTCGCTGAAGCTTTCTTT.

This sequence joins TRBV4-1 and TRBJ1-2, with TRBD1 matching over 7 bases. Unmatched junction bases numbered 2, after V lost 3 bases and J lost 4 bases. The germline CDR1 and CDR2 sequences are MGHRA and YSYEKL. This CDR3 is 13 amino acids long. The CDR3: CASSHRDSYGYTF. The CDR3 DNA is TGCGCCAGCAGCCACAGGGACAGCTATGGCTACACCTTC.

The CDR3 DNA sequence: TGTGCCACCGCGGGGCGGGCGTACGAGCAGTACTTC. Translating it yields CATAGRAYEQYF. This rearrangement joins TRBV19 to TRBJ2-7, with D tentatively TRBD2 (6 bases). Germline CDR1 and CDR2: LNHDA and SQIVND (reference sequence). The CDR3 sequence is 12 residues long. The V end was cut by 10 bases, the J end by 4 bases, with 14 bases between.

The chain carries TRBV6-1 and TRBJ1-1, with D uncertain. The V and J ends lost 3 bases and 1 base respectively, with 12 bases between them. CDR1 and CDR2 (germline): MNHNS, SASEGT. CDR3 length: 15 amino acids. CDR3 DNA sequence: TGTGCCAGCAGTGATTGGTTCAGCCCGAACACTGAAGCTTTCTTT. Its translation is CASSDWFSPNTEAFF.

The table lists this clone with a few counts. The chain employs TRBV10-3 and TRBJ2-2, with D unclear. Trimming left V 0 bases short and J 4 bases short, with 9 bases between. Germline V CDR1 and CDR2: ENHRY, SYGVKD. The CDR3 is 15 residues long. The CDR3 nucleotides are TGTGCCATCAGTGAGTCACAGTTTGGCACCGGGGAGCTGTTTTTT. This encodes CAISESQFGTGELFF.

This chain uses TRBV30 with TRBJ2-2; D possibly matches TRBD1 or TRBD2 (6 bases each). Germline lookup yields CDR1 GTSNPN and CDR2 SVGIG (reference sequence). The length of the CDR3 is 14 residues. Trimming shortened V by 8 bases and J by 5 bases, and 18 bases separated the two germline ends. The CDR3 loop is CAGRGGLGTGELFF. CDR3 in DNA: TGTGCCGGGCGAGGGGGGCTTGGGACCGGGGAGCTGTTTTTT.

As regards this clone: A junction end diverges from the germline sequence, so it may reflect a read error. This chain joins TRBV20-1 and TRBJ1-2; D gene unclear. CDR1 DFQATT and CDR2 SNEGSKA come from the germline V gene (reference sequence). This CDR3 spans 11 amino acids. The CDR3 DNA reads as TGCAGTGCTGACGGTAACGATGGCTACACCTTC. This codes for CSADGNDGYTF.

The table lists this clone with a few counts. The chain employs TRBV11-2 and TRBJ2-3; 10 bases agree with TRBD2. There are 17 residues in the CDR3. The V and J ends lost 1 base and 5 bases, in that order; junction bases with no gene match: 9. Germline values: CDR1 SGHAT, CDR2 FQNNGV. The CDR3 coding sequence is TGTGCCAGCAGCTTAGTTTCTAGCGGGGGCCCGGGAGATACGCAGTATTTT. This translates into CASSLVSSGGPGDTQYF.

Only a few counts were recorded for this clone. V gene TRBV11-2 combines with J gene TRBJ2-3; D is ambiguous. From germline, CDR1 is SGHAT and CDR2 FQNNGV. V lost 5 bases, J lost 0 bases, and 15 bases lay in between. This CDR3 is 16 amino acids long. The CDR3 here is CASSRGSVPSTDTQYF. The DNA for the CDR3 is TGTGCCAGCAGCCGAGGAAGCGTTCCTAGCACAGATACGCAGTATTTT.

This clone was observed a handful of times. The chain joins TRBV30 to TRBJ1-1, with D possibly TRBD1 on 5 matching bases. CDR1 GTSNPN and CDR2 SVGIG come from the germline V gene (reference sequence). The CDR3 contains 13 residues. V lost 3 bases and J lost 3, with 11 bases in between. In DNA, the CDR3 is TGTGCCTGGAGAAGAGGGGTTTACACTGAAGCTTTCTTT. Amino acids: CAWRRGVYTEAFF.

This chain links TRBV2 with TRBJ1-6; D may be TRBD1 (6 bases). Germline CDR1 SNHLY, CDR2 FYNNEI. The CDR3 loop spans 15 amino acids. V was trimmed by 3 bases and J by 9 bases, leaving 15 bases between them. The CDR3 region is CASSEAGEVGSPLHF. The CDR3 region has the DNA TGTGCCAGCAGTGAGGCAGGGGAGGTTGGTTCACCCCTCCACTTT.

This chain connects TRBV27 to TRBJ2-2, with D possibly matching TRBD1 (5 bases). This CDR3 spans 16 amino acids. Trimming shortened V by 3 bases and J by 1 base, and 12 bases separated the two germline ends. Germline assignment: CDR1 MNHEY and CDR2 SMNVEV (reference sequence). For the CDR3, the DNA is TGTGCCAGCAGTTTCTATTGGACACAGAACACCGGGGAGCTGTTTTTT. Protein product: CASSFYWTQNTGELFF.

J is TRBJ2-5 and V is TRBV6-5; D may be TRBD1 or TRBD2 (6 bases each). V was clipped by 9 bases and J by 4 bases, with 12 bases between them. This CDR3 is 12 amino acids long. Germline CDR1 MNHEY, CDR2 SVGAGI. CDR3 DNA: TGTGCCAGTGGGGGGCGCGGAGAGACCCAGTACTTC. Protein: CASGGRGETQYF.

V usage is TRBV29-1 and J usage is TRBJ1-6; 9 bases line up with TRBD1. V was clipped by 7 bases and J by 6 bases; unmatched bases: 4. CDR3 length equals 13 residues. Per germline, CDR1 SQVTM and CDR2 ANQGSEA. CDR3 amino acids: CSARTGANSPLHF. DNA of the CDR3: TGCAGCGCTCGGACAGGGGCTAATTCACCCCTCCACTTT.

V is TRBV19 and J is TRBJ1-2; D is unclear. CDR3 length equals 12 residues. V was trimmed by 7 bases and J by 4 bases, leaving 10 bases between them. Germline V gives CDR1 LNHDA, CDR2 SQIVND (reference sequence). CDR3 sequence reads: CASTTLGYGYTF. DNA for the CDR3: TGTGCCAGTACGACACTTGGCTATGGCTACACCTTC.

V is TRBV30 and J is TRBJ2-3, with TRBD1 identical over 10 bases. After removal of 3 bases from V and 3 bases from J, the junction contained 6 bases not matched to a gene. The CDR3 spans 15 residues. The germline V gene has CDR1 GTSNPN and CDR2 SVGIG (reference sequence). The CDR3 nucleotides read TGTGCCTGGAGCCTCGGACAGGGGGTAACAGATACGCAGTATTTT. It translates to CAWSLGQGVTDTQYF.

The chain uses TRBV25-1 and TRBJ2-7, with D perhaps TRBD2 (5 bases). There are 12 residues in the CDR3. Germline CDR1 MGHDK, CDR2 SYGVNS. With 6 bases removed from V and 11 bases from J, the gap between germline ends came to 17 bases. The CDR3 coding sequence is TGTGCCAGCAGCTTAGCAGCCGGGGATGAGTACTTC. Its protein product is CASSLAAGDEYF.

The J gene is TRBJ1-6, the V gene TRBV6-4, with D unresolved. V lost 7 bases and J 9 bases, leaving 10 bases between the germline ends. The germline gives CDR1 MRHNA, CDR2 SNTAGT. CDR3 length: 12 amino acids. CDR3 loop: CASTDGRSPLHF. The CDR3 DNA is TGTGCCAGCACCGACGGCCGTTCACCCCTCCACTTT.

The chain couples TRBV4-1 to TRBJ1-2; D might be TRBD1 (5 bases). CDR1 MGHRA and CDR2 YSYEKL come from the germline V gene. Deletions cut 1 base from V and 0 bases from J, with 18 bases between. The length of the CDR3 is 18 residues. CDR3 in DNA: TGCGCCAGCAGCCAAGGAGTGGCCAGGGTAACACCTAACTATGGCTACACCTTC. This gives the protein CASSQGVARVTPNYGYTF.

Here the CDR3 DNA reads TGTGCCAGCAGCCCCCCTAGGACAGGACTGACCACAGATACGCAGTATTTT. Translation gives CASSPPRTGLTTDTQYF. The chain recombines TRBV4-2 with TRBJ2-3, with TRBD1 matching over 7 bases. This CDR3 has 17 amino acids. Germline V CDR1 and CDR2: LGHNA, YNFKEQ. The V and J ends lost 4 bases and 2 bases, in that order; junction bases with no gene match: 12.

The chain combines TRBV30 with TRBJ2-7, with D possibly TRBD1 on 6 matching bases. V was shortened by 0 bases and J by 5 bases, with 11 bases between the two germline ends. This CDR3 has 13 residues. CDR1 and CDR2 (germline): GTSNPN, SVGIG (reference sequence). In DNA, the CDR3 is TGTGCCTGGAGTGTTCGCAGGGACAACGAGCAGTACTTC. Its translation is CAWSVRRDNEQYF.

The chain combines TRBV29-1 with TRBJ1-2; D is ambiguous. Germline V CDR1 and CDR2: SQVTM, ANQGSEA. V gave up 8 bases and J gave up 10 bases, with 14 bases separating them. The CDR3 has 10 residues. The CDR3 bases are TGCAGCCCGACCCTGGATCTCTACACCTTC. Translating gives CSPTLDLYTF. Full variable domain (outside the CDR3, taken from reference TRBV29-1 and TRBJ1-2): SAVISQKPSRDICQRGTSLTIQCQVDSQVTMMFWYRQQPGQSLTLIATANQGSEATYESGFVIDKFPISRPNLTFSTLTVSNMSPEDSSIYLCSPTLDLYTFGSGTRLTVV.

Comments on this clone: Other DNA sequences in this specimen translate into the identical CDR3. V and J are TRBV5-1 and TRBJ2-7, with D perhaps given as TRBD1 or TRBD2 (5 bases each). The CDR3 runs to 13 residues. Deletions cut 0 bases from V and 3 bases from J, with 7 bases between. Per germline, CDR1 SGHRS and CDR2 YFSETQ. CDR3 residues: CASSLEGSYEQYF. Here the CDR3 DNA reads TGCGCCAGCAGCTTGGAGGGGAGCTACGAGCAGTACTTC.

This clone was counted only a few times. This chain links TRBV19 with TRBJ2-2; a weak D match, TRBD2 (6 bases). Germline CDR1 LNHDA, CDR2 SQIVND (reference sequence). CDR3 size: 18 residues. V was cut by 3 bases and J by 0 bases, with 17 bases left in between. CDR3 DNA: TGTGCCAGTAGTATCTGGGACTGGGCTGACGCGAACACCGGGGAGCTGTTTTTT. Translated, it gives CASSIWDWADANTGELFF.